The clone carrying this T cell receptor (beta chain) was detected ten times or more. The source of the sample is a study of T cells in Graves' hyperthyroidism and ophthalmopathy. The source material, RNA transcripts, was used to amplify TCR beta CDR3 regions. The study used the HTBI primer set for a first-round RT-PCR of the TCR CDR3. TCRdb reanalysed the multiplex PCR reads using MiXCR and keeps one entry per CDR3 protein. The sample contains about 550,000 distinct CDR3 sequences, less than 25% of which appear only once. This CDR3 is built from 14 residues. Germline V gives CDR1 MNHNS, CDR2 SASEGT. Trimming cost V 4 bases and J 5 bases, with 15 bases left between them.

This receptor was obtained from a man younger than 35 with Graves' hyperthyroidism. The sequencing input was blood. V gene TRBV6-1 combines with J gene TRBJ2-7; no clear D. CDR3 nucleotides: TGTGCCAGCAGTGTGAAAGGGTTAAGGAACGAGCAGTACTTC. Translated: CASSVKGLRNEQYF.